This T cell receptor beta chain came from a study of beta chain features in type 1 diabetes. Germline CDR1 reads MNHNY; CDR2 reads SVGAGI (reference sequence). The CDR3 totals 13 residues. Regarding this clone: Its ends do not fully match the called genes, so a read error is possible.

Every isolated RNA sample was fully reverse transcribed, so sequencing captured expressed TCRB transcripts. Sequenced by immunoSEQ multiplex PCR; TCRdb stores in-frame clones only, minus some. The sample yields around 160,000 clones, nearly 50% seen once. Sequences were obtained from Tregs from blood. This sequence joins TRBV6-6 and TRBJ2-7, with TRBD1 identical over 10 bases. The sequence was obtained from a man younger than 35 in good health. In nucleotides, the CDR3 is TGTGCCAGCAGTTACAGGTCGTGGGACAGGGGTCTCTTC. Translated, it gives CASSYRSWDRGLF.